A selection of T cell receptor beta chains follows, all from one sample in a study of graft-versus-host responses after intestinal transplantation. Their cognate antigens are unknown. Only in-frame clones appear in the TCRdb table, and some are missing; sequencing was by immunoSEQ multiplex PCR. Of roughly 110,000 clones listed, approximately 88% are singletons. The source material was unstimulated CD4+ T cells sorted from spleen or lymph node cells, sampled before transplant. These receptors were obtained from a human donor who was the organ donor for an intestinal transplant. Both conserved end residues are part of each CDR3. A D gene is named only where the DNA matches it firmly. Some rows mark clone size as missing; the rest say once, few, many or name a class of expanded clone.

clone_size j_call v_call cdr3_length d_call cdr3_aa cdr3_nt
. TRBJ1-5 TRBV4-1 13 . CASSRLTDQPQHF TGCGCCAGCAGCCGCCTCACAGATCAGCCCCAGCATTTT
. TRBJ2-3 TRBV11-3 15 . CASSLGRVDTDTQYF TGTGCCAGCAGCTTAGGGCGGGTGGACACAGATACGCAGTATTTT
. TRBJ1-1 TRBV5-4 14 TRBD1 CASSSGTGNTEAFF TGTGCCAGCAGCTCCGGGACAGGGAACACTGAAGCTTTCTTT
. TRBJ1-1 TRBV19 14 TRBD1 CASLDRGRFTEAFF TGTGCCAGCCTGGACAGGGGGCGTTTCACTGAAGCTTTCTTT
. TRBJ2-2 TRBV10-1 17 TRBD1 CASSDSRGTGTTGELFF TGCGCCAGCAGTGACAGTCGAGGGACAGGGACCACCGGGGAGCTGTTTTTT
. TRBJ1-1 TRBV2 13 TRBD1 CASSATGYTEAFF TGTGCCAGCAGTGCGACAGGGTACACTGAAGCTTTCTTT
. TRBJ1-2 TRBV7-9 15 . CASSLEVRAGGGYTF TGTGCCAGCAGCTTAGAGGTTAGGGCAGGAGGAGGCTACACCTTC
. TRBJ2-3 TRBV11-3 15 TRBD2 CASSWTSGTSDTQYF TGTGCCAGCAGCTGGACTAGCGGGACCTCAGATACGCAGTATTTT
. TRBJ1-2 TRBV7-2 14 . CASSLASRNYGYTF TGTGCCAGCAGCTTAGCGTCCAGAAACTATGGCTACACCTTC
. TRBJ2-2 TRBV7-3 13 . CASSSVAAGELFF TGTGCCAGCAGCTCCGTCGCGGCCGGGGAGCTGTTTTTT
. TRBJ1-1 TRBV29-1 13 . CSVEKGTYTEAFF TGCAGCGTTGAGAAGGGAACGTACACTGAAGCTTTCTTT
. TRBJ2-3 TRBV5-1 14 . CASSLGTSTDTQYF TGCGCCAGCAGCTTGGGGACTAGCACAGATACGCAGTATTTT
few TRBJ2-5 TRBV5-1 18 TRBD2 CASSWGATSGRAYETQYF TGCGCCAGCAGCTGGGGGGCGACTAGCGGGAGGGCCTATGAGACCCAGTACTTC
. TRBJ1-2 TRBV6-1 14 . CASTRGKEDYGYTF TGTGCCAGCACCCGGGGGAAGGAGGACTATGGCTACACCTTC
. TRBJ2-7 TRBV5-6 14 . CASSLGATGYEQYF TGTGCCAGCAGCTTGGGGGCGACGGGCTACGAGCAGTACTTC
few TRBJ1-5 TRBV5-6 18 . CASSASHPYSNSNQPQHF TGTGCCAGCAGCGCGAGTCACCCGTACTCGAATAGCAATCAGCCCCAGCATTTT
. TRBJ1-1 TRBV7-2 17 . CASSLIGGGGPNTEAFF TGTGCCAGCAGCTTAATTGGGGGCGGCGGTCCGAACACTGAAGCTTTCTTT
. TRBJ2-3 TRBV18 13 . CASSPLDRAGQYF TGTGCCAGCTCACCACTAGACCGCGCGGGGCAGTATTTT
. TRBJ2-2 TRBV7-6 13 . CASSLGATGELFF TGTGCCAGCAGCTTAGGAGCGACCGGGGAGCTGTTTTTT
. TRBJ1-6 TRBV6-5 16 . CASSYSRQGINSPLHF TGTGCCAGCAGTTACTCGAGGCAGGGGATCAATTCACCCCTCCACTTT
. TRBJ2-4 TRBV5-6 14 . CASSLRGAKNIQYF TGTGCCAGCAGCTTGAGGGGGGCCAAAAACATTCAGTACTTC
. TRBJ2-7 TRBV5-1 14 TRBD2 CASSLVAGAGEQYF TGCGCCAGCAGCTTGGTAGCGGGAGCTGGCGAGCAGTACTTC
. TRBJ2-3 TRBV11-1 12 . CASSLKTDTQYF TGTGCCAGCAGCTTAAAGACAGATACGCAGTATTTT
. TRBJ2-2 TRBV6-5 14 TRBD1 CASRGQGNTGELFF TGTGCCAGCAGGGGACAGGGGAACACCGGGGAGCTGTTTTTT
few TRBJ1-1 TRBV6-1 13 TRBD1 CASSPTGVGEAFF TGTGCCAGCAGCCCTACAGGGGTAGGCGAGGCTTTCTTT
. TRBJ1-2 TRBV20-1 11 . CSVEDYYGYTF TGCAGTGTAGAGGATTACTATGGCTACACCTTC
. TRBJ1-1 TRBV6-5 15 . CASSYSRRQNSEAFF TGTGCCAGCAGTTACAGCCGACGTCAAAACTCTGAAGCTTTCTTT